Below are 32 T cell receptor beta chains sequenced from a single sample in a study of cytomegalovirus exposure and HLA in healthy donors. The PCR had 60 Vbeta and 13 Jbeta primers. Sequenced by immunoSEQ multiplex PCR; TCRdb stores in-frame clones only, minus some. This sample has tens of thousands of clones, with about 84% found just once. Sequencing was done on a sample of PBMCs. These TCRs come from a female donor in good health and CMV-seronegative.

The chain is built from TRBV6-1 and TRBJ1-2; no reliable D call. The CDR3 extends over 14 amino acids. Trimming left V 6 bases short and J 3 bases short, with 14 bases between. Germline V CDR1 and CDR2: MNHNS, SASEGT. Here the CDR3 DNA reads TGTGCCAGCAGGAGGGCCTCCTCCTACTATGGCTACACCTTC. Translation gives CASRRASSYYGYTF.

In this sample, this clone turned up once. The chain combines TRBV4-2 with TRBJ1-1, with TRBD1 identical over 7 bases. Germline CDR1 and CDR2: LGHNA and YNFKEQ. The CDR3 sequence is 15 residues long. After removal of 4 bases from V and 5 bases from J, the junction contained 10 bases not matched to a gene. The CDR3 is CASSPGATGDTEAFF. In DNA form, the CDR3 reads TGTGCCAGCAGCCCAGGGGCCACAGGGGATACTGAAGCTTTCTTT.

The gene calls are TRBV5-8 and TRBJ1-2; no clear D gene. V lost 0 bases and J lost 8, with 8 bases in between. The CDR3 length is 12 residues. Germline V gives CDR1 SGHTS, CDR2 YDEGEE. For the CDR3, the DNA is TGTGCCAGCAGCTTGGAGCCGCGGGGCTACACCTTC. It codes for CASSLEPRGYTF.

V is TRBV18 and J is TRBJ2-3; D is unresolved. The CDR3 is 14 amino acids. V was shortened by 0 bases and J by 2 bases, with 6 bases between the two germline ends. The V gene's germline CDR1 is KGHSH and CDR2 LQKENI. CDR3 DNA: TGTGCCAGCTCACCACCGGCACCCACAGATACGCAGTATTTT. Protein sequence: CASSPPAPTDTQYF.

This clone was detected once. The chain has TRBV9 and TRBJ1-2; 11 nucleotides align to TRBD1. The CDR3 runs to 17 residues. Germline V gene sequence: CDR1 SGDLS, CDR2 YYNGEE. V lost 4 bases and J lost 8; bases outside the gene matches: 16. The CDR3 protein is CASSTRPDRGRQKGYTF. CDR3 nucleotides: TGTGCCAGCAGCACTCGGCCGGACAGGGGGCGTCAGAAGGGCTACACCTTC.

The CDR3 reads CASRGEPYGYTF. CDR3 in DNA: TGTGCCAGCAGGGGAGAGCCCTATGGCTACACCTTC. The J gene is TRBJ1-2, the V gene TRBV2; D is uncertain. The CDR3 runs to 12 residues. Deletions cut 6 bases from V and 4 bases from J, with 9 bases between. Looked up from germline, CDR1 is SNHLY and CDR2 is FYNNEI.

The J gene is TRBJ1-1, the V gene TRBV4-1, with D perhaps TRBD1 (5 bases). The CDR3 consists of 13 residues. Between the trimmed V and J ends, which lost 3 bases and 7 bases, there was a span of 12 bases. Germline-derived CDR1 and CDR2 are MGHRA and YSYEKL. CDR3 in DNA: TGCGCCAGCAGCCAGGGGGGACGGATTGAAGCTTTCTTT. This sequence encodes CASSQGGRIEAFF.

The chain uses TRBV6-5 and TRBJ1-1, with TRBD1 matching 7 bases. Germline values: CDR1 MNHEY, CDR2 SVGAGI. The CDR3 length is 15 residues. V dropped 2 bases and J dropped 1; count of bases not matched to a gene: 4. The CDR3 nucleotides are TGTGCCAGCAGTTACCGTTGGACAGGGAACACTGAAGCTTTCTTT. Translating it yields CASSYRWTGNTEAFF.

This chain joins TRBV4-3 and TRBJ2-7; TRBD1 agrees at 7 bases. V was clipped by 7 bases and J by 6 bases; unmatched bases: 15. The CDR3 totals 15 residues. Germline CDR1 and CDR2: LGHNA and YSLEER. CDR3 protein: CASKERTGLSREQYF. The CDR3 coding sequence is TGCGCCAGCAAGGAAAGGACAGGTCTGTCTCGCGAGCAGTACTTC.

The V and J genes are TRBV7-2 and TRBJ1-2, with D uncertain. The CDR3 spans 14 residues. Per germline, CDR1 SGHTA and CDR2 FQGNSA. V dropped 5 bases and J dropped 3 bases, with 13 bases sitting between them. CDR3 DNA: TGTGCCAGCAGCCAACGCTCTCGGGACTATGGCTACACCTTC. This codes for CASSQRSRDYGYTF.

The chain has TRBV7-9 and TRBJ1-1; TRBD1 might be the D (6 bases). Germline loops: CDR1 SEHNR, CDR2 FQNEAQ (reference sequence). This CDR3 has 12 residues. The V end lost 1 base, the J end lost 11 bases, and 11 bases lay between the germline ends. The CDR3 protein is CASSLVGGEAFF. CDR3 in DNA: TGTGCCAGCAGCTTAGTTGGGGGCGAGGCTTTCTTT.

This chain uses TRBV18 with TRBJ1-1; D remains unclear. V was shortened by 1 base and J by 6 bases, with 12 bases between the two germline ends. The germline CDR1 and CDR2 sequences are KGHSH and LQKENI. The CDR3 loop spans 14 amino acids. The CDR3: CASSPQGLGAEAFF. The CDR3 DNA reads as TGTGCCAGCTCACCACAGGGCTTGGGAGCTGAAGCTTTCTTT.

The chain employs TRBV10-3 and TRBJ2-1, with D perhaps TRBD1 (7 bases). There are 13 residues in the CDR3. Germline CDR1 reads ENHRY; CDR2 reads SYGVKD. V lost 3 bases to trimming and J lost 5 bases, with 8 bases between them. CDR3 nucleotides: TGTGCCATCAGTGACAGGGGGGACAATGAGCAGTTCTTC. Translating it yields CAISDRGDNEQFF.

The chain combines TRBV14 with TRBJ1-3, with D unclear. The V end was cut by 3 bases, the J end by 3 bases, with 3 bases between. Germline V gives CDR1 SGHDN, CDR2 FVKESK. The CDR3 is made up of 12 amino acids. The CDR3 reads CASSHGGNTIYF. DNA of the CDR3: TGTGCCAGCAGCCACGGTGGAAACACCATATATTTT. The full variable domain, completed using reference TRBV14 and TRBJ1-3, is EAGVTQFPSHSVIEKGQTVTLRCDPISGHDNLYWYRRVMGKEIKFLLHFVKESKQDESGMPNNRFLAERTGGTYSTLKVQPAELEDSGVYFCASSHGGNTIYFGEGSWLTVV.

The chain uses TRBV6-5 and TRBJ2-5; 11 nucleotides agree with TRBD2. The CDR3 has 16 amino acids. V dropped 2 bases and J dropped 2; count of bases not matched to a gene: 4. From germline, CDR1 is MNHEY and CDR2 SVGAGI. CDR3 nucleotide sequence: TGTGCCAGCAGTTACCCGGGACTAGCGGTACAAGAGACCCAGTACTTC. As protein: CASSYPGLAVQETQYF.

The CDR3 DNA follows: TGTGCCAGTAGTATACTCCCTCCCCCGTCGCCCCAGCATTTT. Protein: CASSILPPPSPQHF. The chain links TRBV19 to TRBJ1-5, with D unresolved. The CDR3 consists of 14 residues. V gave up 2 bases and J gave up 9 bases, with 14 bases separating them. Germline CDR1 is LNHDA and CDR2 is SQIVND (reference sequence).

The chain uses TRBV4-1 and TRBJ2-3; no reliable D call. The CDR3 is 15 amino acids. Germline values: CDR1 MGHRA, CDR2 YSYEKL. V was trimmed by 0 bases and J by 4 bases, leaving 11 bases between them. CDR3: CASSQDRVASDTQYF. In DNA form, the CDR3 reads TGCGCCAGCAGCCAAGATCGAGTAGCCTCAGATACGCAGTATTTT.

CDR3 nucleotides: TGTGCCAGTAGCCCTCTCGGCCGGGACACAGTGTCGGATTCACCCCTCCACTTT. This gives the protein CASSPLGRDTVSDSPLHF. V and J are TRBV19 and TRBJ1-6, with a tentative D call TRBD1 (6 bases). Deletions cut 6 bases from V and 8 bases from J, with 26 bases between. The CDR3 totals 18 residues. Germline CDR1 reads LNHDA; CDR2 reads SQIVND (reference sequence).

The chain couples TRBV11-2 to TRBJ2-5; 9 positions match TRBD1. Trimming removed 4 bases from V and 2 bases from J; junction bases left unmatched: 5. The CDR3 spans 15 residues. Germline V lookup: CDR1 SGHAT, CDR2 FQNNGV. CDR3 nucleotides: TGTGCCAGCAGCTGGGGACAGGGATTTCAAGAGACCCAGTACTTC. Encoded protein: CASSWGQGFQETQYF.

The chain joins TRBV5-1 to TRBJ1-1, with 7 bases aligning to TRBD1. With 7 bases clipped from V and 2 bases from J, the junction kept 8 bases outside the gene matches. Germline values: CDR1 SGHRS, CDR2 YFSETQ. This CDR3 is 14 amino acids long. The DNA of the CDR3 is TGCGCCAGCCGTCCAGGACAGGTAAACACTGAAGCTTTCTTT. This sequence encodes CASRPGQVNTEAFF.

This clone was seen just once. This chain uses TRBV6-6 with TRBJ2-2; TRBD1 agrees at 7 bases. Per germline, CDR1 MNHNY and CDR2 SVGAGI (reference sequence). The CDR3 is made up of 14 amino acids. V trimming: 6 bases; J trimming: 2 bases; junction bases outside the gene matches: 3. In DNA form, the CDR3 reads TGTGCCAGCAGCCGAGGGGGCAACACCGGGGAGCTGTTTTTT. It encodes CASSRGGNTGELFF.

A few counts support this clone. CDR3 residues: CASGLVGKGVGKGTDTQYF. The DNA of the CDR3 is TGTGCTAGTGGTTTGGTAGGGAAGGGGGTAGGCAAGGGCACAGATACGCAGTATTTT. This chain links TRBV12-5 with TRBJ2-3, with D possibly matching TRBD1 (6 bases). V was shortened by 0 bases and J by 1 base, with 20 bases between the two germline ends. Germline assignment: CDR1 LGHNT and CDR2 FRNRAP. The CDR3 extends over 19 amino acids.

V and J are TRBV6-1 and TRBJ2-4; D gene uncertain. CDR1 is MNHNS and CDR2 is SASEGT in the germline V gene. CDR3 length: 13 residues. Trimming stripped 7 bases from V and 7 bases from J, with 14 bases between. The chain's CDR3 is CASITFPENIQYF. In DNA form, the CDR3 reads TGTGCCAGCATAACCTTTCCGGAGAACATTCAGTACTTC.

The chain is built from TRBV30 and TRBJ2-1; 14 nucleotides match TRBD2. The CDR3 covers 16 residues. Germline-derived CDR1 and CDR2 are GTSNPN and SVGIG (reference sequence). V gave up 2 bases and J gave up 9 bases; unmatched junction bases: 9. In DNA form, the CDR3 reads TGTGCCTGGAGTCCTATAGGACTAGCGGGGGGTAGTGAGCAGTTCTTC. Its translation: CAWSPIGLAGGSEQFF.

The chain carries TRBV5-4 and TRBJ1-2, with TRBD1 matching 7 bases. Looked up from germline, CDR1 is SGHNT and CDR2 is YYREEE (reference sequence). The CDR3 is 15 residues long. After removal of 4 bases from V and 5 bases from J, the junction contained 11 bases not matched to a gene. The DNA for the CDR3 is TGTGCCAGCAGCCGGGCCGGGACAGAGATATATGGCTACACCTTC. Translated, it gives CASSRAGTEIYGYTF.

This chain uses TRBV2 with TRBJ2-1; TRBD2 matches 13 bases. The CDR3 has 16 amino acids. The germline gives CDR1 SNHLY, CDR2 FYNNEI. The V segment lost 6 bases and the J segment 3 bases; nucleotides outside the gene matches: 5. The CDR3 loop reads CASRERLAGGYNEQFF. The CDR3 DNA is TGTGCCAGCAGGGAAAGACTAGCGGGGGGCTACAATGAGCAGTTCTTC.

This chain uses TRBV10-3 with TRBJ1-5, with 7 bases aligning to TRBD1. This CDR3 comprises 14 residues. The V gene's germline CDR1 is ENHRY and CDR2 SYGVKD. J gave up 3 bases and V 8 bases, and 7 bases lay outside the gene matches. CDR3 nucleotide sequence: TGTGCCATCGGGGGAGACAGGGACAATCAGCCCCAGCATTTT. Translating it yields CAIGGDRDNQPQHF.

V is TRBV19 and J is TRBJ1-5, with a tentative D call TRBD1 (5 bases). V was shortened by 10 bases and J by 3 bases, with 10 bases between the two germline ends. The germline V gene encodes CDR1 LNHDA and CDR2 SQIVND (reference sequence). The length of the CDR3 is 12 residues. Here the CDR3 DNA reads TGTGCCACCCGACAGCCCAATCAGCCCCAGCATTTT. Its protein is CATRQPNQPQHF.

The chain links TRBV7-9 to TRBJ1-4; D unclear. The V and J ends lost 1 base and 0 bases respectively, with 9 bases between them. Germline V CDR1 and CDR2: SEHNR, FQNEAQ (reference sequence). The CDR3 extends over 16 amino acids. The CDR3 spells CASSLGAGTTNEKLFF. In DNA form, the CDR3 reads TGTGCCAGCAGCTTAGGCGCAGGAACAACTAATGAAAAACTGTTTTTT. Drawing the rest from reference TRBV7-9 and TRBJ1-4, the complete variable domain is DTGVSQNPRHKITKRGQNVTFRCDPISEHNRLYWYRQTLGQGPEFLTYFQNEAQLEKSRLLSDRFSAERPKGSFSTLEIQRTEQGDSAMYLCASSLGAGTTNEKLFFGSGTQLSVL.

This clone was counted only a few times. The V and J genes are TRBV5-4 and TRBJ1-3; maybe TRBD1 (6 bases). There are 17 residues in the CDR3. V lost 1 base and J 2 bases, leaving 16 bases between the germline ends. From germline, CDR1 is SGHNT and CDR2 YYREEE (reference sequence). CDR3: CASSLRSGGQAGNTIYF. Here the CDR3 DNA reads TGTGCCAGCAGCTTGAGGTCGGGGGGGCAAGCTGGAAACACCATATATTTT.

This clone has a handful of counts. The genes are TRBV9 and TRBJ2-7; a possible D gene is TRBD2 (6 bases). This CDR3 contains 13 residues. The germline V gene encodes CDR1 SGDLS and CDR2 YYNGEE. V was clipped by 0 bases and J by 5 bases, with 9 bases between them. CDR3 DNA: TGTGCCAGCAGCGTAGCATGGGGGGACGAGCAGTACTTC. It encodes CASSVAWGDEQYF. Looking up the rest from reference TRBV9 and TRBJ2-7 gives the full variable domain: DSGVTQTPKHLITATGQRVTLRCSPRSGDLSVYWYQQSLDQGLQFLIQYYNGEERAKGNILERFSAQQFPDLHSELNLSSLELGDSALYFCASSVAWGDEQYFGPGTRLTVT.

The gene calls are TRBV23-1 and TRBJ1-1; TRBD1 is a possible D gene (5 bases). TRBV23-1 is filed as an ORF, its function uncertain. The CDR3 is 16 residues long. Trimming took off 2 bases at V and 1 base at J, with 14 bases between the two ends. The chain's CDR3 is CASSQILRVTNTEAFF. CDR3 in DNA: TGCGCCAGCAGTCAAATCCTCAGGGTTACGAACACTGAAGCTTTCTTT.